The rows below give T cell receptor beta chains drawn from one sample of a study of blood T cell repertoires in COVID-19. Sequencing was performed with immunoSEQ multiplex PCR; in TCRdb, only in-frame clones are kept and a portion is missing. The data contain around 200,000 clones, over 75% of them singletons. Sequencing input: PBMCs or T cells enriched from blood (not recorded which). These receptors originate from a woman between 40 and 50 years old with acute COVID-19. Both conserved end residues are part of each CDR3. Each record gives: D gene, clone size, J gene, V gene, CDR3 protein, CDR3 DNA. D genes are given only for firm matches. Where a row states a size, it is once, few, many or the class of an expanded clone; other rows omit it.

D gene: TRBD2
clone size: -
J gene: TRBJ2-1
V gene: TRBV6-1
CDR3 protein: CASSEAAGGGSSYNEQFF
CDR3 DNA: TGTGCCAGCAGTGAAGCCGCCGGGGGAGGGTCCTCCTACAATGAGCAGTTCTTC

D gene: TRBD1
clone size: -
J gene: TRBJ1-5
V gene: TRBV6-6
CDR3 protein: CASSSLTGGGQPQHF
CDR3 DNA: TGTGCCAGCAGTTCCTTAACAGGGGGCGGGCAGCCCCAGCATTTT

D gene: TRBD1
clone size: many
J gene: TRBJ1-1
V gene: TRBV7-2
CDR3 protein: CASSPGQGREF
CDR3 DNA: TGTGCCAGCAGCCCGGGACAGGGACGGGAGTTT

D gene: TRBD2
clone size: -
J gene: TRBJ2-5
V gene: TRBV9
CDR3 protein: CASSVEGLRQETQYF
CDR3 DNA: TGTGCCAGCAGCGTAGAGGGACTACGTCAAGAGACCCAGTACTTC

D gene: TRBD1
clone size: once
J gene: TRBJ1-2
V gene: TRBV7-2
CDR3 protein: CASSQGDLLSGYTF
CDR3 DNA: TGTGCCAGCAGCCAGGGGGATCTCCTAAGTGGCTACACCTTC

D gene: TRBD1
clone size: -
J gene: TRBJ2-2
V gene: TRBV5-6
CDR3 protein: CASSSQGQGAGTGELFF
CDR3 DNA: TGTGCCAGCAGTTCTCAAGGACAGGGGGCGGGCACCGGGGAGCTGTTTTTT

D gene: TRBD1
clone size: -
J gene: TRBJ1-1
V gene: TRBV12-3/TRBV12-4
CDR3 protein: CASSTPGGTEAFF
CDR3 DNA: TGTGCCAGCAGTACACCAGGGGGCACTGAAGCTTTCTTT

D gene: -
clone size: once
J gene: TRBJ1-1
V gene: TRBV6-5
CDR3 protein: CASSREVALNTEAFF
CDR3 DNA: TGTGCCAGCTCCCGGGAGGTCGCTCTGAACACTGAAGCTTTCTTT

D gene: TRBD2
clone size: -
J gene: TRBJ2-2
V gene: TRBV3-1/TRBV3-2
CDR3 protein: CASSRGTSGSGAGELFF
CDR3 DNA: TGTGCCAGCAGCCGCGGAACTAGCGGGAGCGGGGCCGGGGAGCTGTTTTTT

D gene: -
clone size: -
J gene: TRBJ2-3
V gene: TRBV28
CDR3 protein: CASSLTDPRQSTQYF
CDR3 DNA: TGTGCCAGCAGTTTAACAGATCCTCGTCAGAGTACGCAGTATTTT

D gene: TRBD1
clone size: -
J gene: TRBJ1-1
V gene: TRBV7-9
CDR3 protein: CASSSFNRGRTEAFF
CDR3 DNA: TGTGCCAGCAGCTCCTTCAACAGGGGACGGACTGAAGCTTTCTTT

D gene: TRBD2
clone size: few
J gene: TRBJ2-7
V gene: TRBV18
CDR3 protein: CASSPSSGGSSSYEQYF
CDR3 DNA: TGTGCCAGCTCACCGTCAAGCGGGGGCTCTAGCTCCTACGAGCAGTACTTC

D gene: TRBD1
clone size: -
J gene: TRBJ1-6
V gene: TRBV6-6
CDR3 protein: CASKNAGTGDNSPLHF
CDR3 DNA: TGTGCCAGCAAAAACGCCGGGACAGGGGATAATTCACCCCTCCACTTT

D gene: TRBD2
clone size: -
J gene: TRBJ2-1
V gene: TRBV24-1
CDR3 protein: CATSGSRGGLNEQFF
CDR3 DNA: TGTGCCACCAGCGGAAGCCGGGGGGGTCTAAATGAGCAGTTCTTC

D gene: TRBD1
clone size: -
J gene: TRBJ2-7
V gene: TRBV7-9
CDR3 protein: CASSLRQGASYEQYF
CDR3 DNA: TGTGCCAGCAGCTTACGACAGGGGGCCTCCTACGAGCAGTACTTC

D gene: -
clone size: -
J gene: TRBJ2-1
V gene: TRBV24-1
CDR3 protein: CATSDYDSYNEQFF
CDR3 DNA: TGTGCCACCAGTGATTACGACAGCTACAATGAGCAGTTCTTC

D gene: TRBD2
clone size: -
J gene: TRBJ2-3
V gene: TRBV18
CDR3 protein: CASSPQLAGVLHF
CDR3 DNA: TGTGCCAGCTCACCTCAACTAGCGGGAGTATTGCATTTT

D gene: TRBD1
clone size: once
J gene: TRBJ1-1
V gene: TRBV11-3
CDR3 protein: CASSSGQVNTEAFF
CDR3 DNA: TGTGCCAGCAGCTCGGGACAGGTTAACACTGAAGCTTTCTTT

D gene: -
clone size: -
J gene: TRBJ2-7
V gene: TRBV5-1
CDR3 protein: CASTLGTGTYEQYF
CDR3 DNA: TGCGCCAGCACCCTGGGCACAGGCACCTACGAGCAGTACTTC

D gene: TRBD1
clone size: -
J gene: TRBJ1-1
V gene: TRBV3-1/TRBV3-2
CDR3 protein: CASTQGSTEAFF
CDR3 DNA: TGTGCCAGCACACAGGGGAGCACTGAAGCTTTCTTT

D gene: TRBD2
clone size: -
J gene: TRBJ2-5
V gene: TRBV5-1
CDR3 protein: CASSLGLAGVETQYF
CDR3 DNA: TGCGCCAGCAGCTTGGGACTAGCGGGGGTGGAGACCCAGTACTTC

D gene: TRBD1
clone size: -
J gene: TRBJ1-2
V gene: TRBV5-4
CDR3 protein: CASRPGQSANYGYTF
CDR3 DNA: TGTGCCAGCAGACCGGGACAGTCCGCTAACTATGGCTACACCTTC

D gene: -
clone size: once
J gene: TRBJ1-3
V gene: TRBV3-1/TRBV3-2
CDR3 protein: CASSQEGKEPSSAPIYF
CDR3 DNA: TGTGCCAGCAGCCAAGAGGGCAAGGAACCCTCGTCTGCGCCCATATATTTT

D gene: -
clone size: -
J gene: TRBJ2-2
V gene: TRBV10-3
CDR3 protein: CAITEGVSRELFF
CDR3 DNA: TGTGCCATCACCGAGGGGGTCAGCCGGGAGCTGTTTTTT

D gene: -
clone size: -
J gene: TRBJ2-7
V gene: TRBV7-2
CDR3 protein: CASSASLRLPYEQYF
CDR3 DNA: TGTGCCAGCAGCGCCTCCCTCAGACTCCCCTACGAGCAGTACTTC

D gene: -
clone size: -
J gene: TRBJ1-6
V gene: TRBV7-9
CDR3 protein: CASGAIGFDNSPLHF
CDR3 DNA: TGTGCCAGCGGGGCCATAGGGTTCGATAATTCACCCCTCCACTTT

D gene: -
clone size: -
J gene: TRBJ2-1
V gene: TRBV7-8
CDR3 protein: CASSLGSAGSHNEQFF
CDR3 DNA: TGTGCCAGCAGCCTCGGTAGCGCGGGGTCCCACAATGAGCAGTTCTTC

D gene: TRBD1
clone size: -
J gene: TRBJ2-7
V gene: TRBV25-1
CDR3 protein: CASSGVGTGLHEQYF
CDR3 DNA: TGTGCCAGCAGTGGGGTCGGGACAGGGCTCCACGAGCAGTACTTC

D gene: -
clone size: -
J gene: TRBJ2-1
V gene: TRBV19
CDR3 protein: CASSRGFDRSSYNEQFF
CDR3 DNA: TGTGCCAGTTCCCGCGGGTTTGATCGTAGCTCCTACAATGAGCAGTTCTTC

D gene: TRBD1
clone size: -
J gene: TRBJ1-2
V gene: TRBV10-3
CDR3 protein: CAISGKGASHGYTF
CDR3 DNA: TGTGCCATCAGTGGAAAGGGGGCGTCCCATGGCTACACCTTC

D gene: -
clone size: -
J gene: TRBJ2-1
V gene: TRBV11-2
CDR3 protein: CASSHQVGSSYNEQFF
CDR3 DNA: TGTGCCAGCAGCCACCAGGTTGGAAGCTCCTACAATGAGCAGTTCTTC

D gene: -
clone size: few
J gene: TRBJ1-5
V gene: TRBV4-2
CDR3 protein: CASSQDPGRDGGPQHF
CDR3 DNA: TGTGCCAGCAGCCAAGATCCGGGGAGGGATGGGGGACCCCAGCATTTT

D gene: TRBD2
clone size: few
J gene: TRBJ2-3
V gene: TRBV7-8
CDR3 protein: CASSLGIAGLSTDTQYF
CDR3 DNA: TGTGCCAGCAGCTTAGGTATAGCGGGACTTAGCACAGATACGCAGTATTTT

D gene: TRBD2
clone size: -
J gene: TRBJ2-3
V gene: TRBV7-9
CDR3 protein: CASSLLAGTDTQYF
CDR3 DNA: TGTGCCAGCAGCTTACTAGCGGGCACAGATACGCAGTATTTT

D gene: -
clone size: few
J gene: TRBJ1-3
V gene: TRBV30
CDR3 protein: CAWSAVTALGNTIYF
CDR3 DNA: TGTGCCTGGAGTGCCGTGACAGCCCTTGGAAACACCATATATTTT

D gene: -
clone size: -
J gene: TRBJ1-6
V gene: TRBV12-3/TRBV12-4
CDR3 protein: CASRRLGDSPLHF
CDR3 DNA: TGTGCCAGCAGACGACTAGGCGATTCACCCCTCCACTTT

D gene: TRBD1
clone size: -
J gene: TRBJ1-1
V gene: TRBV5-8
CDR3 protein: CASSANRGMGTEAFF
CDR3 DNA: TGTGCCAGCAGCGCGAACAGGGGGATGGGTACTGAAGCTTTCTTT

D gene: -
clone size: -
J gene: TRBJ1-2
V gene: TRBV5-1
CDR3 protein: CASSPGTFNYGYTF
CDR3 DNA: TGCGCCAGCAGCCCAGGGACATTTAACTATGGCTACACCTTC

D gene: -
clone size: -
J gene: TRBJ1-2
V gene: TRBV28
CDR3 protein: CASSLGRLNYGYTF
CDR3 DNA: TGTGCCAGCAGTTTAGGCAGGCTTAACTATGGCTACACCTTC

D gene: -
clone size: few
J gene: TRBJ2-5
V gene: TRBV9
CDR3 protein: CASRPVGQGQETQYF
CDR3 DNA: TGTGCCAGCCGACCCGTCGGGCAGGGCCAAGAGACCCAGTACTTC

D gene: TRBD1
clone size: -
J gene: TRBJ1-1
V gene: TRBV28
CDR3 protein: CASISSLGGRNTEAFF
CDR3 DNA: TGTGCCAGCATTTCGTCTCTAGGGGGCAGGAACACTGAAGCTTTCTTT

D gene: -
clone size: -
J gene: TRBJ2-5
V gene: TRBV6-5
CDR3 protein: CASSYAGETQYF
CDR3 DNA: TGTGCCAGCAGTTACGCGGGGGAGACCCAGTACTTC

D gene: -
clone size: -
J gene: TRBJ1-1
V gene: TRBV11-2
CDR3 protein: CASSLLSVNTEAFF
CDR3 DNA: TGTGCCAGCAGCTTACTCTCGGTGAACACTGAAGCTTTCTTT

D gene: -
clone size: -
J gene: TRBJ1-3
V gene: TRBV30
CDR3 protein: CAWSIGGLNSGNTIYF
CDR3 DNA: TGTGCCTGGAGCATAGGGGGTCTAAACTCTGGAAACACCATATATTTT

D gene: TRBD2
clone size: -
J gene: TRBJ2-3
V gene: TRBV9
CDR3 protein: CASSAGLAGHTQYF
CDR3 DNA: TGTGCCAGCAGCGCAGGGCTAGCGGGACATACGCAGTATTTT

D gene: -
clone size: -
J gene: TRBJ1-3
V gene: TRBV12-3/TRBV12-4
CDR3 protein: CASSFSGWSYF
CDR3 DNA: TGTGCCAGCAGTTTCTCAGGGTGGTCGTATTTT

D gene: -
clone size: once
J gene: TRBJ2-6
V gene: TRBV5-1
CDR3 protein: CASSGQGTGANVLTF
CDR3 DNA: TGCGCCAGCAGCGGTCAGGGGACTGGGGCCAACGTCCTGACTTTC

D gene: -
clone size: once
J gene: TRBJ1-1
V gene: TRBV29-1
CDR3 protein: CSVGRHPEAFF
CDR3 DNA: TGCAGCGTTGGGCGACACCCTGAAGCTTTCTTT

D gene: -
clone size: -
J gene: TRBJ1-3
V gene: TRBV12-3/TRBV12-4
CDR3 protein: CASSPSRGNTIYF
CDR3 DNA: TGTGCCAGCAGTCCCTCGCGAGGAAACACCATATATTTT

D gene: -
clone size: -
J gene: TRBJ1-2
V gene: TRBV19
CDR3 protein: CASSSTGTTYGYTF
CDR3 DNA: TGTGCCAGTAGTAGTACCGGGACTACCTATGGCTACACCTTC